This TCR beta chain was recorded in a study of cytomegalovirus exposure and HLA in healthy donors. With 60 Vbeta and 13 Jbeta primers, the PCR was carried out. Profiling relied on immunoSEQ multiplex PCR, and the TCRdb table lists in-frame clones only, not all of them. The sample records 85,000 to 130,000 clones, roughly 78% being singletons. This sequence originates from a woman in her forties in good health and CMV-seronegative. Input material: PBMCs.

The DNA for the CDR3 is TGTGCCAGCTCACCGGTAGGAGGCTCCTACAATGAGCAGTTCTTC. The encoded protein is CASSPVGGSYNEQFF. The V call is TRBV18, the J call TRBJ2-1, with D perhaps TRBD2 (5 bases). V gave up 3 bases and J gave up 0 bases, with 9 bases separating them. CDR1 and CDR2 (germline): KGHSH, LQKENI. This CDR3 comprises 15 residues. Looking up the rest from reference TRBV18 and TRBJ2-1 gives the full variable domain: NAGVMQNPRHLVRRRGQEARLRCSPMKGHSHVYWYRQLPEEGLKFMVYLQKENIIDESGMPKERFSAEFPKEGPSILRIQQVVRGDSAAYFCASSPVGGSYNEQFFGPGTRLTVL.